The 32 T cell receptor beta chains in this list originate from one sample, sequenced in a study of blood T cell repertoires in COVID-19. Libraries were prepared by immunoSEQ multiplex PCR; TCRdb keeps only in-frame clonotypes and omits some of them. The data contain approximately 140,000 clones, 88% of them seen just once; the ten biggest clones take up roughly 10%. Sample: peripheral blood. Every receptor here comes from a man in his fifties with active or convalescent COVID-19.

The CDR3 sequence: CASSYLRGQADGYTF. CDR3 DNA sequence: TGTGCCAGCAGTTACCTCCGAGGACAGGCGGATGGCTACACCTTC. The chain joins TRBV6-2 or TRBV6-3 to TRBJ1-2, with 7 bases that match TRBD1. Germline CDR1 is MNHEY and CDR2 is SVGEGT. The J segment lost 6 bases and the V segment lost 2 bases, leaving 9 bases of the junction unmatched. The CDR3 extends over 15 amino acids.

This clone has just a few counts. The chain carries TRBV28 and TRBJ2-1, with a tentative D call TRBD2 (5 bases). V lost 3 bases and J 4 bases, leaving 10 bases between the germline ends. Germline V gene lookup returns CDR1 MDHEN and CDR2 SYDVKM. The CDR3 is made up of 14 amino acids. This chain's CDR3 is CASSFLSEYNEQFF. The CDR3 DNA is TGTGCCAGCAGTTTCCTTAGCGAGTACAATGAGCAGTTCTTC. The entire variable domain, with the rest obtained from reference TRBV28 and TRBJ2-1, is as follows: DVKVTQSSRYLVKRTGEKVFLECVQDMDHENMFWYRQDPGLGLRLIYFSYDVKMKEKGDIPEGYSVSREKKERFSLILESASTNQTSMYLCASSFLSEYNEQFFGPGTRLTVL.

The chain uses TRBV28 and TRBJ1-2; unclear D gene. The germline V gene encodes CDR1 MDHEN and CDR2 SYDVKM. Trimming removed 4 bases at V and 0 bases at J, with 18 bases between. The CDR3 is 17 residues long. The CDR3 loop is CASSSLGSFLTNYGYTF. The CDR3 DNA follows: TGTGCCAGCAGTTCCTTGGGGAGCTTCCTTACTAACTATGGCTACACCTTC.

The chain links TRBV28 to TRBJ1-6; TRBD1 aligns across 9 bases. The CDR3 consists of 13 residues. Germline V gene lookup returns CDR1 MDHEN and CDR2 SYDVKM. V gave up 6 bases and J gave up 13 bases; unmatched junction bases: 7. CDR3 in DNA: TGTGCCAGCAGCCGGGGACAGGGCTTTCCCCTCCACTTT. It encodes CASSRGQGFPLHF.

The chain is built from TRBV12-3 or TRBV12-4 and TRBJ1-1; D gene ambiguous. Between the trimmed V and J ends, which lost 0 bases and 1 base, there was a span of 3 bases. The CDR3 covers 13 residues. The CDR3 sequence is CASSLAQNTEAFF. CDR3 sequence (DNA): TGTGCCAGCAGTTTAGCACAGAACACTGAAGCTTTCTTT.

The J gene is TRBJ1-5, the V gene TRBV18; D unresolved. V shed 2 bases and J shed 3 bases, with 11 bases lying between them. The germline V gene has CDR1 KGHSH and CDR2 LQKENI. The CDR3 consists of 15 residues. CDR3 loop: CASSPGTAPNQPQHF. The CDR3 DNA sequence: TGTGCCAGCTCACCAGGAACAGCACCCAATCAGCCCCAGCATTTT.

A single count supports this clone. The chain is built from TRBV19 and TRBJ1-2, with D possibly being TRBD1 (5 bases). CDR3 length equals 13 residues. The germline V gene has CDR1 LNHDA and CDR2 SQIVND (reference sequence). Trimming stripped 6 bases from V and 5 bases from J, with 13 bases between. CDR3 sequence: CASSPWGGYGYTF. The CDR3 DNA sequence: TGTGCCAGTAGCCCCTGGGGGGGGTATGGCTACACCTTC.

The J gene is TRBJ2-3, the V gene TRBV11-2; 13 bases line up with TRBD2. The CDR3 is made up of 16 amino acids. V trimming: 5 bases; J trimming: 6 bases; junction bases outside the gene matches: 8. Germline CDR1 reads SGHAT; CDR2 reads FQNNGV. The CDR3 DNA reads TGTGCCAGCAGCACCAGACTAGCGGGAGGTCGGGATACGCAGTATTTT. Translated: CASSTRLAGGRDTQYF. The full variable domain, completed using reference TRBV11-2 and TRBJ2-3, is EAGVAQSPRYKIIEKRQSVAFWCNPISGHATLYWYQQILGQGPKLLIQFQNNGVVDDSQLPKDRFSAERLKGVDSTLKIQPAKLEDSAVYLCASSTRLAGGRDTQYFGPGTRLTVL.

The chain combines TRBV6-6 with TRBJ1-1, with D maybe TRBD1 (5 bases). V was trimmed by 7 bases and J by 6 bases, leaving 15 bases between them. CDR3 size: 13 residues. Germline values: CDR1 MNHNY, CDR2 SVGAGI (reference sequence). The CDR3 reads CASNYPGRPEAFF. In DNA form, the CDR3 reads TGTGCCAGCAACTATCCAGGGAGGCCTGAAGCTTTCTTT.

V usage is TRBV3-1 (or the pseudogene TRBV3-2) and J usage is TRBJ2-3, with D unresolved. Germline V gene data show CDR1 as LGHDT and CDR2 as YNNKEL (reference sequence). V was cut by 4 bases and J by 8 bases, with 10 bases left in between. The length of the CDR3 is 12 residues. Here the CDR3 DNA reads TGTGCCAGCAGCCTCGGAGCCGGTACGCAGTATTTT. Protein product: CASSLGAGTQYF.

The chain has TRBV5-1 and TRBJ2-4; 9 bases line up with TRBD1. In germline, CDR1 is SGHRS, CDR2 YFSETQ. CDR3 length: 15 residues. V lost 5 bases and J lost 6; bases outside the gene matches: 9. Here the CDR3 DNA reads TGCGCCAGCAGTCCTGGACAGGGGACGGGAAACATTCAGTACTTC. The encoded protein is CASSPGQGTGNIQYF.

The chain has TRBV9 and TRBJ2-7; TRBD1 is a possible D gene (6 bases). The CDR3 consists of 14 residues. V was pared by 0 bases and J by 2 bases, with 9 bases between. The germline V gene has CDR1 SGDLS and CDR2 YYNGEE. DNA for the CDR3: TGTGCCAGCAGCGTAGCCCAGGGGCCCTACGAGCAGTACTTC. Translated: CASSVAQGPYEQYF.

The V call is TRBV5-4, the J call TRBJ2-2; the match to TRBD1 covers 8 bases. CDR1 is SGHNT, CDR2 YYREEE, per germline (reference sequence). V dropped 2 bases and J dropped 7; count of bases not matched to a gene: 10. The CDR3 extends over 16 amino acids. CDR3 sequence reads: CASSFPTGVNGGELFF. In DNA form, the CDR3 reads TGTGCCAGCAGCTTCCCGACAGGGGTTAATGGCGGGGAGCTGTTTTTT.

The rearrangement joins TRBV5-5 to TRBJ1-1; a possible D gene is TRBD1 (5 bases). Deletions cut 0 bases from V and 6 bases from J, with 15 bases between. The CDR3 is made up of 15 amino acids. Looked up from germline, CDR1 is SGHKS and CDR2 is YYEKEE (reference sequence). CDR3 nucleotide sequence: TGTGCCAGCAGCTTGGCGTCCCAGGGCGGCGCTGAAGCTTTCTTT. Amino acids: CASSLASQGGAEAFF. The full variable domain, with the rest looked up from reference TRBV5-5 and TRBJ1-1, is DAGVTQSPTHLIKTRGQQVTLRCSPISGHKSVSWYQQVLGQGPQFIFQYYEKEERGRGNFPDRFSARQFPNYSSELNVNALLLGDSALYLCASSLASQGGAEAFFGQGTRLTVV.

CDR3 DNA: TGCGCCAGTTGTGGGACGGCGGGGCAGCCCCAGCATTTT. Residues: CASCGTAGQPQHF. J is TRBJ1-5 and V is TRBV10-2, with D possibly TRBD1 on 5 matching bases. Trimming stripped 9 bases from V and 7 bases from J, with 16 bases between. This CDR3 has 13 residues. Germline CDR1 reads WSHSY; CDR2 reads SAAADI.

The table lists this clone with a count of one. The chain uses TRBV28 and TRBJ2-7; tentatively, D is TRBD2 (7 bases). V shed 7 bases and J shed 4 bases, with 20 bases lying between them. Germline V gives CDR1 MDHEN, CDR2 SYDVKM. CDR3 size: 15 residues. The DNA for the CDR3 is TGTGCCAGCACCCCCGGGGGGCAGGGTCGGTACGAGCAGTACTTC. This gives the protein CASTPGGQGRYEQYF.

The chain is built from TRBV28 and TRBJ2-1; possible D gene TRBD1, 5 bases. The CDR3 sequence is 15 residues long. V shed 2 bases and J shed 2 bases, with 10 bases lying between them. CDR1 and CDR2 (germline): MDHEN, SYDVKM. CDR3 coding DNA: TGTGCCAGCAGTTTAAGGGGCACTACCTACAATGAGCAGTTCTTC. Its protein is CASSLRGTTYNEQFF.

The rearrangement joins TRBV7-9 to TRBJ2-7, with 11 bases fitting TRBD1. The CDR3 length is 14 residues. CDR1 and CDR2 from the germline V gene are SEHNR and FQNEAQ (reference sequence). V gave up 7 bases and J gave up 7 bases; unmatched junction bases: 9. The CDR3 spells CASKGQGAKGEQYF. Written as DNA, the CDR3 is TGTGCCAGCAAAGGACAGGGGGCGAAGGGGGAGCAGTACTTC.

This chain joins TRBV7-2 and TRBJ1-2; TRBD1 aligns across 8 bases. This CDR3 contains 13 residues. The trim removed 4 bases at V and 4 bases at J, leaving 2 bases unmatched. CDR1 is SGHTA and CDR2 is FQGNSA in the germline V gene. CDR3 loop: CASSSTGGYGYTF. As DNA, the CDR3 is TGTGCCAGCAGCTCAACAGGGGGCTATGGCTACACCTTC.

The chain joins TRBV3-1 (or the pseudogene TRBV3-2) to TRBJ1-1, with D perhaps matching TRBD1 (5 bases). Germline V gene lookup returns CDR1 LGHDT and CDR2 YNNKEL (reference sequence). V was shortened by 1 base and J by 1 base, with 7 bases between the two germline ends. There are 14 residues in the CDR3. The CDR3, as DNA: TGTGCCAGCAGCCAAGCCGGACAGAACACTGAAGCTTTCTTT. Protein product: CASSQAGQNTEAFF.

The chain employs TRBV6-5 and TRBJ1-5, with TRBD1 matching over 10 bases. The CDR3 is made up of 15 amino acids. Trimming cost V 6 bases and J 2 bases; bases outside gene matches: 4. Looked up from germline, CDR1 is MNHEY and CDR2 is SVGAGI. In nucleotides, the CDR3 is TGTGCCAGCAGCAGACAGGGGGCTGGCAATCAGCCCCAGCATTTT. Its translation is CASSRQGAGNQPQHF.

The J gene is TRBJ2-5, the V gene TRBV7-9; possible D gene TRBD2, 6 bases. Trimming took off 3 bases at V and 1 base at J, with 15 bases between the two ends. This CDR3 spans 16 amino acids. Germline V lookup: CDR1 SEHNR, CDR2 FQNEAQ (reference sequence). Written as DNA, the CDR3 is TGTGCCAGCAGCTTTGGGAGGTGGGGAGGCCAAGAGACCCAGTACTTC. This codes for CASSFGRWGGQETQYF.

This clone has more than one count but fewer than ten. The chain couples TRBV3-1 (or the pseudogene TRBV3-2) to TRBJ2-7, with D possibly matching TRBD2 (5 bases). Trimming removed 0 bases at V and 6 bases at J, with 18 bases between. The CDR3 totals 16 residues. CDR1 LGHDT and CDR2 YNNKEL come from the germline V gene (reference sequence). The CDR3 region is CASSQDNGGGRLEQYF. As DNA, the CDR3 is TGTGCCAGCAGCCAAGACAACGGCGGAGGACGGCTCGAGCAGTACTTC.

The V and J genes are TRBV24-1 and TRBJ2-6; no firm D call. V gave up 6 bases and J gave up 2 bases, with 7 bases separating them. The CDR3 is 14 amino acids. Per the germline V gene, CDR1 is KGHDR and CDR2 is SFDVKD. DNA for the CDR3: TGTGCCACCAGTCTCTCAGCTGGGGCCAACGTCCTGACTTTC. It translates to CATSLSAGANVLTF.

This chain uses TRBV3-1 (or the pseudogene TRBV3-2) with TRBJ2-7; TRBD2 is a possible D gene (6 bases). V gave up 8 bases and J gave up 2 bases, with 16 bases separating them. Germline V gene lookup returns CDR1 LGHDT and CDR2 YNNKEL (reference sequence). The CDR3 contains 14 residues. The CDR3 protein is CASGRRDLAYEQYF. In DNA, the CDR3 is TGTGCCAGCGGGAGGCGGGACCTCGCCTACGAGCAGTACTTC.

This clone was found many times. The V gene is TRBV12-3 or TRBV12-4, the J gene TRBJ1-4; weak D call: TRBD1 (5 bases). The CDR3 is 12 residues long. The V gene lost 8 bases and the J gene lost 8 bases, with 12 bases spanning the gap. The CDR3 region has the DNA TGTGCCAGCGGGGGGTACAGGGAAAAACTGTTTTTT. Protein product: CASGGYREKLFF.

CDR3 sequence reads: CASLDSAAGNTIYF. The CDR3 bases are TGTGCCAGCCTTGACAGCGCCGCTGGAAACACCATATATTTT. V is TRBV28 and J is TRBJ1-3; maybe TRBD1 (5 bases). The germline V gene encodes CDR1 MDHEN and CDR2 SYDVKM. V lost 8 bases to trimming and J lost 2 bases, with 13 bases between them. CDR3 length: 14 amino acids.

The chain joins TRBV5-1 to TRBJ1-4; a possible D gene is TRBD1 (6 bases). Trimming removed 4 bases at V and 5 bases at J, with 12 bases between. There are 14 residues in the CDR3. Germline CDR1 and CDR2: SGHRS and YFSETQ. CDR3 sequence (DNA): TGCGCCAGCAGCCAAAGGGGGGGGAATGAAAAACTGTTTTTT. It is translated as CASSQRGGNEKLFF.

The rearrangement uses TRBV6-6 and TRBJ2-3; 12 nucleotides align to TRBD2. The V and J ends lost 6 bases and 3 bases, in that order; junction bases with no gene match: 7. CDR3 length: 16 residues. The germline CDR1 and CDR2 sequences are MNHNY and SVGAGI (reference sequence). DNA of the CDR3: TGTGCCAGCAGCCCAAGGACTAGCGGGAAGACAGATACGCAGTATTTT. It specifies CASSPRTSGKTDTQYF.

The chain carries TRBV10-3 and TRBJ2-3, with a tentative D call TRBD1 (5 bases). CDR3 size: 12 residues. V lost 8 bases and J lost 2, with 8 bases in between. The germline gives CDR1 ENHRY, CDR2 SYGVKD. CDR3 protein: CAIGAFTDTQYF. The CDR3 coding sequence is TGTGCCATCGGGGCTTTCACAGATACGCAGTATTTT.

V and J are TRBV24-1 and TRBJ2-1; 13 bases agree with TRBD2. From germline, CDR1 is KGHDR and CDR2 SFDVKD. The CDR3 length is 17 residues. Trimming cost V 3 bases and J 4 bases; bases outside gene matches: 5. Written as DNA, the CDR3 is TGTGCCACCAGTGATAAACTAGCGGGAGGGCCTTACAATGAGCAGTTCTTC. Its translation: CATSDKLAGGPYNEQFF.

This chain joins TRBV5-5 and TRBJ1-1; no reliable D call. This CDR3 comprises 14 residues. From germline, CDR1 is SGHKS and CDR2 YYEKEE (reference sequence). V lost 1 base and J 1 base, leaving 8 bases between the germline ends. For the CDR3, the DNA is TGTGCCAGCAGCTTGCTCGACAAGAACACTGAAGCTTTCTTT. It codes for CASSLLDKNTEAFF. The full variable domain, with the rest looked up from reference TRBV5-5 and TRBJ1-1, is DAGVTQSPTHLIKTRGQQVTLRCSPISGHKSVSWYQQVLGQGPQFIFQYYEKEERGRGNFPDRFSARQFPNYSSELNVNALLLGDSALYLCASSLLDKNTEAFFGQGTRLTVV.